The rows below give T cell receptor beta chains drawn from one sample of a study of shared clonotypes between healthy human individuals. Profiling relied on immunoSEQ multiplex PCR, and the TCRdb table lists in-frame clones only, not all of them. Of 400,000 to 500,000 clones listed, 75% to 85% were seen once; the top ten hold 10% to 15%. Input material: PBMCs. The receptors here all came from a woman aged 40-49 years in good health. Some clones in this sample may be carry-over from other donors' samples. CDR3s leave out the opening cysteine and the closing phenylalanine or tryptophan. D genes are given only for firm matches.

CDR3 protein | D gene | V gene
ASSFYSGANVLT | - | TRBV11-2
ASSRTVRNTIY | - | TRBV19
ASSRGDETQY | - | TRBV18
ASSPGRGRAYNEQF | - | TRBV4-3
ASSPEGGETQY | - | TRBV5-1
ASTEQGAIAYEQY | TRBD1 | TRBV5-4
ASSLLGAGGRTGELF | TRBD2 | TRBV7-2
ASSSRVSGANVLT | - | TRBV5-8
ASSGGPDLEAF | - | TRBV2
ASRLGTGSYEQY | TRBD1 | TRBV6-1
ASSDGQSNTEAF | - | TRBV9
ASSQDYWGQGANTEAF | TRBD1 | TRBV4-1
AWSRTGMGDNEKLF | - | TRBV30
ASSPERNTGELF | - | TRBV18
ASSFREWSYEQY | - | TRBV5-1
ASSLDPNYGYT | - | TRBV5-1
ASSIEVGTGQETQY | TRBD1 | TRBV19